These T cell receptor beta chains were read from a single sample in a study of blood T cell repertoires in COVID-19. This table comes from immunoSEQ multiplex PCR, and its TCRdb copy is limited to in-frame clones, with some not included. Of around 200,000 clones listed, about 83% are singletons. The sequencing input was peripheral blood. All receptors come from a woman aged 45-65 years with acute or convalescent COVID-19. The CDR3 runs from the conserved cysteine through the conserved F or W. A D gene is named only where the DNA matches it firmly. Clone size is given for some rows only: seen once, a few or many times, or a class if the clone is expanded.

clone size: .; V gene: TRBV5-1; J gene: TRBJ2-1; D gene: TRBD2; CDR3 DNA: TGCGCCAGCAGCTTTCCCATAGCGGGAGCCCCCTACAATGAGCAGTTCTTC; CDR3 protein: CASSFPIAGAPYNEQFF
clone size: .; V gene: TRBV11-3; J gene: TRBJ2-1; D gene: .; CDR3 DNA: TGTGCCAGCACCCTCACAGGGAGGGTACCGGATGAGCAGTTCTTC; CDR3 protein: CASTLTGRVPDEQFF
clone size: .; V gene: TRBV2; J gene: TRBJ2-2; D gene: .; CDR3 DNA: TGTGCCAGCACCGGCGGTAACACCGGGGAGCTGTTTTTT; CDR3 protein: CASTGGNTGELFF
clone size: .; V gene: TRBV5-3; J gene: TRBJ1-2; D gene: .; CDR3 DNA: TGTGCCAGAAGCTCCCCGGGTACTGGCTACACCTTC; CDR3 protein: CARSSPGTGYTF
clone size: .; V gene: TRBV11-2; J gene: TRBJ1-3; D gene: .; CDR3 DNA: TGTGCCAGCAGTCTAGGGGGAGGAAACACCATATATTTT; CDR3 protein: CASSLGGGNTIYF
clone size: .; V gene: TRBV7-2; J gene: TRBJ2-7; D gene: .; CDR3 DNA: TGTGCCAGCAGCCCAGGACAGAACTACGAGCAGTACTTC; CDR3 protein: CASSPGQNYEQYF
clone size: .; V gene: TRBV11-3; J gene: TRBJ2-1; D gene: TRBD1; CDR3 DNA: TGTGCCAGCAGCAAAACAGGGGTGGTGGGCAATGAGCAGTTCTTC; CDR3 protein: CASSKTGVVGNEQFF
clone size: .; V gene: TRBV11-2; J gene: TRBJ2-7; D gene: .; CDR3 DNA: TGTGCCAGCAGCCAGACTGGCTACGAGCAGTACTTC; CDR3 protein: CASSQTGYEQYF
clone size: .; V gene: TRBV28; J gene: TRBJ2-7; D gene: .; CDR3 DNA: TGTGCCAGCAGTCCCCGGCAGGCCTACGAGCAGTACTTC; CDR3 protein: CASSPRQAYEQYF
clone size: .; V gene: TRBV28; J gene: TRBJ2-5; D gene: .; CDR3 DNA: TGTGCCAGCAGTTTATTTTCTGAGACCCAGTACTTC; CDR3 protein: CASSLFSETQYF
clone size: .; V gene: TRBV3-1/TRBV3-2; J gene: TRBJ1-6; D gene: TRBD1; CDR3 DNA: TGTGCCAGCAGCCAAGCGGCAGGGGGGAGCTCCTATAATTCACCCCTCCACTTT; CDR3 protein: CASSQAAGGSSYNSPLHF
clone size: .; V gene: TRBV29-1; J gene: TRBJ2-3; D gene: .; CDR3 DNA: TGCAGCGGTGTTCGGGGTGACGATACGCAGTATTTT; CDR3 protein: CSGVRGDDTQYF
clone size: .; V gene: TRBV28; J gene: TRBJ2-1; D gene: .; CDR3 DNA: TGTGCCAGCAGTTTATCCCCATGGACAGAAAACAATGAGCAGTTCTTC; CDR3 protein: CASSLSPWTENNEQFF
clone size: .; V gene: TRBV28; J gene: TRBJ1-5; D gene: .; CDR3 DNA: TGTGCCAGCCGACTTCGGAAGGATCAGCCCCAGCATTTT; CDR3 protein: CASRLRKDQPQHF
clone size: few; V gene: TRBV5-8; J gene: TRBJ2-6; D gene: .; CDR3 DNA: TGTGCCAGCAGCAACAGGGCTCCCGGGGCCAACGTCCTGACTTTC; CDR3 protein: CASSNRAPGANVLTF
clone size: .; V gene: TRBV2; J gene: TRBJ1-6; D gene: .; CDR3 DNA: TGTGCCAGCAGTGATGAGAGGAATAATTCACCCCTCCACTTT; CDR3 protein: CASSDERNNSPLHF
clone size: once; V gene: TRBV27; J gene: TRBJ2-3; D gene: TRBD2; CDR3 DNA: TGTGCCAGCAGTATCGGGTGGCTAGCGGGAGAAACTGGCACGCAGTATTTT; CDR3 protein: CASSIGWLAGETGTQYF
clone size: .; V gene: TRBV5-1; J gene: TRBJ2-1; D gene: .; CDR3 DNA: TGCGCCAGCAGCTTCGGGGAGGGGGGTAATGAGCAGTTCTTC; CDR3 protein: CASSFGEGGNEQFF
clone size: once; V gene: TRBV12-5; J gene: TRBJ2-2; D gene: .; CDR3 DNA: TGTGCTAGTGGTCCCCAGGGTTTCGGGGAGCTGTTTTTT; CDR3 protein: CASGPQGFGELFF
clone size: .; V gene: TRBV6-5; J gene: TRBJ2-1; D gene: .; CDR3 DNA: TGTGCCAGCGGGGGCCGCTACAATGAGCAGTTCTTC; CDR3 protein: CASGGRYNEQFF
clone size: .; V gene: TRBV29-1; J gene: TRBJ1-3; D gene: .; CDR3 DNA: TGCAGCGTCTACCGGGGATCTGGAAACACCATATATTTT; CDR3 protein: CSVYRGSGNTIYF
clone size: .; V gene: TRBV18; J gene: TRBJ2-7; D gene: .; CDR3 DNA: TGTGCCAGCTCACTACAGGCTGGGTACGAGCAGTACTTC; CDR3 protein: CASSLQAGYEQYF
clone size: .; V gene: TRBV24-1; J gene: TRBJ2-3; D gene: TRBD2; CDR3 DNA: TGTGCCACAAGCCGGACTAGCGGCACAGATACGCAGTATTTT; CDR3 protein: CATSRTSGTDTQYF
clone size: .; V gene: TRBV11-3; J gene: TRBJ2-3; D gene: .; CDR3 DNA: TGTGCCAGCAGCTTATACCAGGAAAATACGCAGTATTTT; CDR3 protein: CASSLYQENTQYF
clone size: .; V gene: TRBV9; J gene: TRBJ2-2; D gene: TRBD2; CDR3 DNA: TGTGCCAGCAGCGTAGAAGGGACAGAGAGCGGGAGGGCCGGGGAGCTGTTTTTT; CDR3 protein: CASSVEGTESGRAGELFF
clone size: .; V gene: TRBV5-6; J gene: TRBJ1-1; D gene: TRBD1; CDR3 DNA: TGTGCCAGCGCCTGGGACAGGGGGCTTGGGAACACTGAAGCTTTCTTT; CDR3 protein: CASAWDRGLGNTEAFF
clone size: few; V gene: TRBV19; J gene: TRBJ2-3; D gene: TRBD1; CDR3 DNA: TGTGCCAGTAAGGTAGCCGGGACAGGGGGCACAGATACGCAGTATTTT; CDR3 protein: CASKVAGTGGTDTQYF
clone size: .; V gene: TRBV11-2; J gene: TRBJ2-5; D gene: TRBD1; CDR3 DNA: TGTGCCAGCAGTCCGGGACAGGGGGGAGAGACCCAGTACTTC; CDR3 protein: CASSPGQGGETQYF
clone size: .; V gene: TRBV10-2; J gene: TRBJ1-1; D gene: .; CDR3 DNA: TGCGCCAGCAGTGGACAGGCATTCACTGAAGCTTTCTTT; CDR3 protein: CASSGQAFTEAFF
clone size: .; V gene: TRBV6-5; J gene: TRBJ1-1; D gene: .; CDR3 DNA: TGTGCCAGCACCATAACCCGGGACATAAACACTGAAGCTTTCTTT; CDR3 protein: CASTITRDINTEAFF
clone size: once; V gene: TRBV6-1; J gene: TRBJ1-5; D gene: .; CDR3 DNA: TGTGCCAGCAGTGAAGTTCTAGGACGGGGATTCAACCAGCCCCAGCATTTT; CDR3 protein: CASSEVLGRGFNQPQHF
clone size: .; V gene: TRBV28; J gene: TRBJ1-2; D gene: .; CDR3 DNA: TGTGCCAGCAGAACGGCCAGGGGCTATGGCTACACCTTC; CDR3 protein: CASRTARGYGYTF
clone size: .; V gene: TRBV6-5; J gene: TRBJ2-3; D gene: .; CDR3 DNA: TGTGCCAGCAGCCAGGGGTTGGATACGCAGTATTTT; CDR3 protein: CASSQGLDTQYF
clone size: .; V gene: TRBV23-1; J gene: TRBJ2-3; D gene: .; CDR3 DNA: TGCGCCAGCAGTCGGGTTGGTAGCGGTTCAGATACGCAGTATTTT; CDR3 protein: CASSRVGSGSDTQYF
clone size: .; V gene: TRBV5-1; J gene: TRBJ2-7; D gene: TRBD2; CDR3 DNA: TGCGCCAGCAGCTTGGTTACTAGCGACACCTACGAGCAGTACTTC; CDR3 protein: CASSLVTSDTYEQYF
clone size: .; V gene: TRBV28; J gene: TRBJ2-7; D gene: .; CDR3 DNA: TGTGCCAGCAGTTTAAAACTAGGTTGGGCCTACGAGCAGTACTTC; CDR3 protein: CASSLKLGWAYEQYF
clone size: .; V gene: TRBV15; J gene: TRBJ2-5; D gene: TRBD2; CDR3 DNA: TGTGCCACCAGCAGCAGAGGTGCCTGGGGGGGTCGAGAGACCCAGTACTTC; CDR3 protein: CATSSRGAWGGRETQYF
clone size: .; V gene: TRBV27; J gene: TRBJ1-2; D gene: .; CDR3 DNA: TGTGCCAGCAGTTACCGGCAGGGGTTCAGTGGCTACACCTTC; CDR3 protein: CASSYRQGFSGYTF
clone size: .; V gene: TRBV24-1; J gene: TRBJ1-4; D gene: TRBD1; CDR3 DNA: TGTGCCACCAGTGAGTTCGGACAGGGAAAAGAAAAACTGTTTTTT; CDR3 protein: CATSEFGQGKEKLFF
clone size: .; V gene: TRBV18; J gene: TRBJ2-7; D gene: .; CDR3 DNA: TGTGCCAGCTCACCGACCACAGGGAACTACGAGCAGTACTTC; CDR3 protein: CASSPTTGNYEQYF
clone size: .; V gene: TRBV28; J gene: TRBJ2-7; D gene: .; CDR3 DNA: TGTGCCAGCAGTTTAGGAGGGCCCACCTACGAGCAGTACTTC; CDR3 protein: CASSLGGPTYEQYF
clone size: .; V gene: TRBV5-4; J gene: TRBJ1-3; D gene: TRBD1; CDR3 DNA: TGTGCCAGCAGCTTGACAGGGGTCTCTGGAAACACCATATATTTT; CDR3 protein: CASSLTGVSGNTIYF
clone size: .; V gene: TRBV7-9; J gene: TRBJ1-2; D gene: .; CDR3 DNA: TGTGCCAGCGGGCCGGAATGGAATTGGCAGGGCTACACCTTC; CDR3 protein: CASGPEWNWQGYTF
clone size: .; V gene: TRBV24-1; J gene: TRBJ2-2; D gene: .; CDR3 DNA: TGTGCCACCAGTGCTGGAACAGGGCGGACCGGGGAGCTGTTTTTT; CDR3 protein: CATSAGTGRTGELFF